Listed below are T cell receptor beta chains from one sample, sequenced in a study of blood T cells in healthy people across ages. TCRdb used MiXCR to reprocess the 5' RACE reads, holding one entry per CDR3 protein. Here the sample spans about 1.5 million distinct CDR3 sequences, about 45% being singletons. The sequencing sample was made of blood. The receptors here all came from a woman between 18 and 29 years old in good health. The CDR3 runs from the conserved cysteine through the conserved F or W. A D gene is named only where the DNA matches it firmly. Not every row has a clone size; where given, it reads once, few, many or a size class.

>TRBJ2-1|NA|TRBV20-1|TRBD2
TGCAGTGCTAGAACCGGGAGGGGTGAGCAGTTCTTC
CSARTGRGEQFF
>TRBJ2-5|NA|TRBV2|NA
TGTGCCAGCAGGCCGGGACACAATGAGCAGTACTTC
CASRPGHNEQYF
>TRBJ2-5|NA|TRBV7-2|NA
TGTGCCAGCATCGCGAGGGTTCGAGAGACCCAGTACTTC
CASIARVRETQYF
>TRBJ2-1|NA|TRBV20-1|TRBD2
TGCAGTGCTAGGCCCCCCACGACTAGCGGGGCTCTCCATGAGCAGTTCTTC
CSARPPTTSGALHEQFF
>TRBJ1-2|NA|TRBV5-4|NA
TGTGCCAGCAGCCAGGACGGAGGATTATACTATGGCTACACCTTC
CASSQDGGLYYGYTF
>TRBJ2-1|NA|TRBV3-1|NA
TGTGCCAGCAGCCAAGGGGACTCCCTCAACAATGAGCAGTTCTTC
CASSQGDSLNNEQFF
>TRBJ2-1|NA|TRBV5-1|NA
TGCGCCAGCAGCTTGGGGGTTCCCAATGAGCAGGTCTTC
CASSLGVPNEQVF
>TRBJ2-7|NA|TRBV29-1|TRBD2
TGCAGCAAATCAGGACTAGCGGGGGACGAGCAGTACTTC
CSKSGLAGDEQYF
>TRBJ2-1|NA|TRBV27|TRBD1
TGTGCCAGCAGAGCTGCCGGGACAGCGTACGAGCAGTTCTTC
CASRAAGTAYEQFF
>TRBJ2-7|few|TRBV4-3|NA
TGCGCCAGCAGCCAAGTGTTTGGTTCCTCCTACGAGCAGTACTTC
CASSQVFGSSYEQYF
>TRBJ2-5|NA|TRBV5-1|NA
TGCGCCAGCAGCGTGGACTTTCAAGAGACCCAGTACTTC
CASSVDFQETQYF
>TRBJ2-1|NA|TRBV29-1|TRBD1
TGCAGCGTTGAGGGACAGGGGAGTAATGAGCGGTTCTTC
CSVEGQGSNERFF
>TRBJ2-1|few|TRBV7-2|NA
TGTGCCAGCAGCGCGCCCAAAATGGGCGAGCAGTTCTTC
CASSAPKMGEQFF
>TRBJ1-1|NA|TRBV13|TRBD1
TGTGCCAGCAGCTTAAGGTCGCACAGGGGGAGGGACACTGAAGCTTTCTTT
CASSLRSHRGRDTEAFF
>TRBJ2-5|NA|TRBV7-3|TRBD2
TGTGCCAGCAGCTCTGGAGCGGGGCTTCCAGAAGAGACCCGGTACTTC
CASSSGAGLPEETRYF
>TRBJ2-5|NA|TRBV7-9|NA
TGTGCCAGCAGCTTATTGAAGGGGGAGACCCAGTACTTC
CASSLLKGETQYF
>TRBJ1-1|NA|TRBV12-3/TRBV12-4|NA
TGTGCCAGCAGCGGGCCCCTGAGCACTGAAGCTTTCTTT
CASSGPLSTEAFF
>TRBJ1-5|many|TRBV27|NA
TGTGCCAGCAGGTTACAATTTAATCAGCCCCAGCATTTT
CASRLQFNQPQHF
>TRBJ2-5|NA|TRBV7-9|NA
TGTGCCAAACAGGATATTCAAGAGACCCAGTACTTC
CAKQDIQETQYF
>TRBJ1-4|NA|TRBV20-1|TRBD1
TGCAGTGCGGACAGGGGGGAGGATGAAAAACTGTTTTTT
CSADRGEDEKLFF
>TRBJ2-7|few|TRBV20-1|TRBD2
TGCAGTCCCCGACTAGCGAGTATCCACGAGCAGTACTTC
CSPRLASIHEQYF
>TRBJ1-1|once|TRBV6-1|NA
TGTGCCAGCAGTGATATCCCCTTTCCTGAAGCTTTCTTT
CASSDIPFPEAFF
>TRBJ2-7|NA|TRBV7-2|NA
TGTGCCAGCAGCTCCGAGGGGGGCTTCTACTACGAGCAGTACTTC
CASSSEGGFYYEQYF
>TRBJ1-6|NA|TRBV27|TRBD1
TGTGCCAGCAGCCTAGGGGGCCGGGGAGGTTCACCCCTCCACTTT
CASSLGGRGGSPLHF
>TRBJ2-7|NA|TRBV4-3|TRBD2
TGCGCCAGCAGCCGACGTCCCAGCGGGAGTTCCTACAATGAGCAGTACTTC
CASSRRPSGSSYNEQYF
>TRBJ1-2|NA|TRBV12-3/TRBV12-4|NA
TGTGCCTGCGCTTACCCGGGAAACTATGGCTACACCTTC
CACAYPGNYGYTF
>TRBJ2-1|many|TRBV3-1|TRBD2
TGTGCCAGCAGCCAACTAGCGGGAATGGGAAATGAGCAGTTCTTC
CASSQLAGMGNEQFF
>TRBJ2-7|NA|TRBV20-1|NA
TGCAGTGCTAGCGCCAGTAATGCCTACGAGCAGTACTTC
CSASASNAYEQYF
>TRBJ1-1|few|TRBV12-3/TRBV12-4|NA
TGTGCCAGCTCTATGGGGTACACTGAAGCTTTCTTT
CASSMGYTEAFF
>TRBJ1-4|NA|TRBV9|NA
TGTGCCAGCAGCCCCCGTCAAGGTGCGTCTAATGAAAAACTGTTTTTT
CASSPRQGASNEKLFF
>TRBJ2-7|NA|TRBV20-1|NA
TGCAGTGCTCTTCAGTTCTACGAGCAGTACTTC
CSALQFYEQYF
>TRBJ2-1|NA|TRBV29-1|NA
TGCAGCGCACGGCCGGGGGCTGAGCAGTTCTTC
CSARPGAEQFF
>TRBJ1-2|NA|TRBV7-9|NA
TGTGCCAGCAGCCCCCGGGACTTCGAGGGAGGCTACACCTTC
CASSPRDFEGGYTF
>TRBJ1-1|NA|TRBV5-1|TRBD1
TGCGCCAGCAGCCCATGGACAGGGCTCATGAACACTGAAGCTTTCTTT
CASSPWTGLMNTEAFF
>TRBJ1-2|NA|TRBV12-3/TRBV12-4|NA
TGTGCCAGCTCATCGGTCTCTAACTATGGCTACACCTTC
CASSSVSNYGYTF
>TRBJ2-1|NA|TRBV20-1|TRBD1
TGCAGTGCTGGATCGGGACAGGGGTATCCCAATGAGCAGTTCTTC
CSAGSGQGYPNEQFF
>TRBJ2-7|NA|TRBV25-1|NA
TGTGCCAGCAGTGGGCGAGTCTCGGGATACGAGCAGTACTTC
CASSGRVSGYEQYF
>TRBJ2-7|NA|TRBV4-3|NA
TGCGCCAGCAGCCGCCCGGCTTATGGCGAGCAGTACTTC
CASSRPAYGEQYF
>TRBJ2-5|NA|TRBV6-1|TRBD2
TGTGCCAGCAGTAGCCCAGCGGGAGCTATGACCCAGTACTTC
CASSSPAGAMTQYF
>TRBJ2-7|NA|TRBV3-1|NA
TGTGCCAGCAGCCAGGGTTGGCTCGGCGAGCAGTACTTC
CASSQGWLGEQYF
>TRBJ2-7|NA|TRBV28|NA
TGTGCGACTGGGGGCATTTACGAGCAGTACTTC
CATGGIYEQYF
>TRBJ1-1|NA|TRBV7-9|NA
TGTGCCAGCAGCTCCGGTGGGGTACACACTGAAGCTTTCTTT
CASSSGGVHTEAFF
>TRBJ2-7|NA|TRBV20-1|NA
TGCAGTGCTTTACACACCCCAGGGGCGTACGAGCAGTACTTC
CSALHTPGAYEQYF
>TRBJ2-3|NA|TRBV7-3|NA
TGTGCCAGCAGCACGGGGGACTCAAGAACCACCCGGGATACGCAGTATTTT
CASSTGDSRTTRDTQYF
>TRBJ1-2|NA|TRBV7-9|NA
TGTGCCAGCAGGCCCCTCCAGGCCGGGGATCCCTTGGGGGGCTATGGCTACACCTTC
CASRPLQAGDPLGGYGYTF
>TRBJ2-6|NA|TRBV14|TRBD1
TGTGCCAGCAGCCTAACCGGGACAGGGCGCTCTGGGGCCAACGTCCTGACTTTC
CASSLTGTGRSGANVLTF
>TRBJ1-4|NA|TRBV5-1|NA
TGCGCCAGCAGCTTGGACAGAACGAATGAAAAACTGTTTTTT
CASSLDRTNEKLFF
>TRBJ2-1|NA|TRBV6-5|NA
TGTGCCAGCAGTTACGCGGAGAGACCCTACAATGAGCAGTTCTTC
CASSYAERPYNEQFF
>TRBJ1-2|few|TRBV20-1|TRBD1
TGCAGTGCTAGAGATCGGCCAGGGGGGGCTATTGGCTACACCTTC
CSARDRPGGAIGYTF
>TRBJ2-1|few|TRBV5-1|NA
TGCGCCAGCAGCTTACATAGCGTTGAGCAGTTCTTC
CASSLHSVEQFF
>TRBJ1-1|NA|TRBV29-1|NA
TGCAGCGTCGAAAAACAAAGAGTGTGGCAGGGAAGAACTGAAGCTTTCTTT
CSVEKQRVWQGRTEAFF